Each of the 24 T cell receptor beta chains below was sequenced from the same sample in a study of PD-1 blockade in classical Hodgkin lymphoma. Indicated time point: newly diagnosed, previously untreated cHL patient sample. Using magnetic negative selection, the CD4+ T cells were separated out of thawed PBMCs. This table comes from immunoSEQ multiplex PCR, and its TCRdb copy is limited to in-frame clones, with some not included. The table includes more than 30,000 clones, 88% detected once. What was sequenced was CD4+ T cells from blood. Every receptor here comes from a human donor with classical Hodgkin lymphoma.

The V call is TRBV2, the J call TRBJ2-3; a weak D match, TRBD2 (6 bases). The V gene lost 8 bases and the J gene lost 8 bases, with 11 bases spanning the gap. CDR1 and CDR2 from the germline V gene are SNHLY and FYNNEI. The CDR3 length is 11 residues. For the CDR3, the DNA is TGTGCCAGCCGAGGGAGGAGTACGCAGTATTTT. Translation gives CASRGRSTQYF.

This sequence joins TRBV6-4 and TRBJ1-1, with TRBD1 as a possible D gene (5 bases). V was pared by 6 bases and J by 7 bases, with 15 bases between. The CDR3 has 13 residues. Germline CDR1 and CDR2: MRHNA and SNTAGT. The CDR3 sequence: CASSAMGGGEAFF. CDR3 sequence (DNA): TGTGCCAGCAGCGCCATGGGGGGGGGTGAAGCTTTCTTT.

The J gene is TRBJ2-4, the V gene TRBV29-1; the D call may be TRBD1 or TRBD2 (5 bases each). The V gene lost 5 bases and the J gene lost 9 bases, with 20 bases spanning the gap. CDR3 size: 14 residues. Germline-derived CDR1 and CDR2 are SQVTM and ANQGSEA. Written as DNA, the CDR3 is TGCAGCGTTATAGTGGGACGGGGTCGTAGCATTCAGTACTTC. Protein sequence: CSVIVGRGRSIQYF.

The chain recombines TRBV19 with TRBJ1-1, with 10 nucleotides matching TRBD1. The junction had 5 bases not matched to a gene; V was cut back by 6 bases and J by 1 base. CDR3 length: 15 amino acids. The germline gives CDR1 LNHDA, CDR2 SQIVND (reference sequence). Here the CDR3 reads CASRGQGSENTEAFF. The CDR3 DNA follows: TGTGCCAGTAGGGGACAGGGGTCGGAGAACACTGAAGCTTTCTTT.

The V and J genes are TRBV7-3 and TRBJ1-1; unclear D gene. V lost 6 bases and J 5 bases, leaving 16 bases between the germline ends. Germline values: CDR1 SGHTA, CDR2 FQGTGA. The CDR3 contains 14 residues. The CDR3 is CASSMVALGTEAFF. DNA of the CDR3: TGTGCCAGCAGTATGGTCGCCCTAGGTACTGAAGCTTTCTTT.

As DNA, the CDR3 is TGTGCCAGCAGTCACAGGGTGGGGAACACTGAAGCTTTCTTT. Translating gives CASSHRVGNTEAFF. This rearrangement joins TRBV6-6 to TRBJ1-1; D possibly corresponds to TRBD1 (6 bases). The CDR3 runs to 14 residues. The V end lost 5 bases, the J end lost 1 base, and 11 bases lay between the germline ends. The germline gives CDR1 MNHNY, CDR2 SVGAGI (reference sequence).

The chain uses TRBV6-4 and TRBJ1-5; D is unresolved. Germline CDR1 MRHNA, CDR2 SNTAGT. This CDR3 comprises 13 residues. Trimming cost V 2 bases and J 9 bases, with 11 bases left between them. CDR3 protein: CASSDTGLTPQHF. The CDR3 DNA sequence: TGTGCCAGCAGTGACACGGGGTTAACGCCCCAGCATTTT.

This clone is a singleton in its sample. This chain joins TRBV15 and TRBJ2-3; D might be TRBD1 (5 bases). The V gene's germline CDR1 is LNHNV and CDR2 YYDKDF (reference sequence). V was clipped by 8 bases and J by 2 bases, with 14 bases between them. The CDR3 covers 14 residues. CDR3 nucleotide sequence: TGTGCCACCCTCGCGCAGGGCGCCACAGATACGCAGTATTTT. Translated, it gives CATLAQGATDTQYF.

This clone has more than one count but fewer than ten. The V call is TRBV10-1, the J call TRBJ2-7; 10 bases agree with TRBD2. The ends lost 9 bases at V and 2 bases at J; junction bases unmatched: 13. This CDR3 comprises 16 residues. Germline-derived CDR1 and CDR2 are WNHNN and SYGVQD (reference sequence). The CDR3 DNA follows: TGCGCCAGTAAGGACCGGACTAGCGGACCGACCTACGAGCAGTACGTC. Protein: CASKDRTSGPTYEQYV.

The genes are TRBV28 and TRBJ1-1; D is possibly TRBD1 (5 bases). Germline CDR1 MDHEN, CDR2 SYDVKM. The CDR3 sequence is 13 residues long. Trimming left V 7 bases short and J 5 bases short, with 14 bases between. The CDR3 sequence: CASIAGRGTEAFF. The CDR3 DNA sequence: TGTGCCAGCATCGCCGGTCGGGGGACTGAAGCTTTCTTT.

This clone was counted a few times. The V and J genes are TRBV28 and TRBJ2-7; D gene unclear. This CDR3 comprises 12 residues. The germline V and J ends were trimmed by 8 bases and 7 bases, with 15 bases remaining between them. CDR1 and CDR2 (germline): MDHEN, SYDVKM. CDR3 protein: CASAAGVGEQYV. The CDR3 bases are TGTGCCAGCGCTGCTGGGGTGGGAGAGCAGTACGTC.

The rearrangement links TRBV9 to TRBJ2-7; unclear D gene. Trimming took 0 bases from V and 0 from J, leaving 10 bases between them. This CDR3 has 15 residues. Germline assignment: CDR1 SGDLS and CDR2 YYNGEE. This chain's CDR3 is CASSVGAQSSYEQYF. DNA of the CDR3: TGTGCCAGCAGCGTAGGGGCACAGTCCTCCTACGAGCAGTACTTC.

The gene calls are TRBV10-2 and TRBJ1-5, with 7 bases aligning to TRBD1. J gave up 5 bases and V 4 bases, and 2 bases lay outside the gene matches. CDR3 length: 13 residues. The germline V gene encodes CDR1 WSHSY and CDR2 SAAADI. CDR3 DNA: TGCGCCAGCAGTGGACAGGGTGATCAGCCCCAGCATTTT. This encodes CASSGQGDQPQHF.

J is TRBJ1-2 and V is TRBV5-6, with D tentatively TRBD1 (6 bases). Germline CDR1 SGHDT, CDR2 YYEEEE. V lost 0 bases and J lost 0, with 12 bases in between. The CDR3 loop spans 16 amino acids. This CDR3 is CASSLVQGQSNYGYTF. The CDR3 DNA sequence: TGTGCCAGCAGCTTGGTTCAGGGGCAATCTAACTATGGCTACACCTTC. Full variable domain (rest looked up from reference TRBV5-6 and TRBJ1-2): DAGVTQSPTHLIKTRGQQVTLRCSPKSGHDTVSWYQQALGQGPQFIFQYYEEEERQRGNFPDRFSGHQFPNYSSELNVNALLLGDSALYLCASSLVQGQSNYGYTFGSGTRLTVV.

This sequence joins TRBV19 and TRBJ1-1; no clear D. The germline CDR1 and CDR2 sequences are LNHDA and SQIVND (reference sequence). V lost 5 bases and J 0 bases, leaving 7 bases between the germline ends. The CDR3 loop spans 13 amino acids. The CDR3: CASSSVMNTEAFF. The CDR3 bases are TGTGCCAGTAGTTCCGTAATGAACACTGAAGCTTTCTTT. Drawing the rest from reference TRBV19 and TRBJ1-1, the complete variable domain is DGGITQSPKYLFRKEGQNVTLSCEQNLNHDAMYWYRQDPGQGLRLIYYSQIVNDFQKGDIAEGYSVSREKKESFPLTVTSAQKNPTAFYLCASSSVMNTEAFFGQGTRLTVV.

This sequence joins TRBV7-9 and TRBJ1-2; 8 nucleotides align to TRBD1. Germline-derived CDR1 and CDR2 are SEHNR and FQNEAQ (reference sequence). V lost 8 bases and J lost 0; bases outside the gene matches: 8. The CDR3 consists of 15 residues. This CDR3 is CASEGQVGPNYGYTF. The CDR3 DNA follows: TGTGCCAGCGAGGGACAGGTGGGGCCTAACTATGGCTACACCTTC.

The chain has TRBV2 and TRBJ1-1; 7 bases are shared with TRBD1. Losses at the gene ends were 6 bases for V and 4 bases for J; bases not matched to a gene: 5. This CDR3 contains 13 residues. Germline CDR1 reads SNHLY; CDR2 reads FYNNEI. As DNA, the CDR3 is TGTGCCAGCAGCATCACAGGGGTCACTGAAGCTTTCTTT. It codes for CASSITGVTEAFF.

V usage is TRBV28 and J usage is TRBJ2-7, with 7 bases lining up with TRBD1. The CDR3 is 13 amino acids. The germline gives CDR1 MDHEN, CDR2 SYDVKM. The J segment lost 5 bases and the V segment lost 2 bases, leaving 3 bases of the junction unmatched. The CDR3 reads CASSLGTENEQYF. The CDR3 bases are TGTGCCAGCAGTTTAGGGACAGAAAACGAGCAGTACTTC. The entire variable domain, with the rest obtained from reference TRBV28 and TRBJ2-7, is as follows: DVKVTQSSRYLVKRTGEKVFLECVQDMDHENMFWYRQDPGLGLRLIYFSYDVKMKEKGDIPEGYSVSREKKERFSLILESASTNQTSMYLCASSLGTENEQYFGPGTRLTVT.

The rearrangement joins TRBV16 to TRBJ1-1; 7 nucleotides line up with TRBD1. J gave up 10 bases and V 4 bases, and 12 bases lay outside the gene matches. The CDR3 sequence is 14 residues long. Per the germline V gene, CDR1 is KGHSY and CDR2 is FQNENV. CDR3 DNA: TGTGCCAGCAGCCCCCCAGGGGGGCGAGTTAGAGCTTTCTTT. Amino acid sequence: CASSPPGGRVRAFF.

The V call is TRBV29-1, the J call TRBJ2-3; no reliable D call. This CDR3 has 11 amino acids. The germline gives CDR1 SQVTM, CDR2 ANQGSEA. Trimming left V 3 bases short and J 6 bases short, with 7 bases between. CDR3 sequence: CSVDRADTQYF. CDR3 bases: TGCAGCGTTGACAGAGCGGATACGCAGTATTTT.

The CDR3 DNA reads TGCAGCGTGAGGGACAGGGAAGGATGGGGCTACACCTTC. It translates to CSVRDREGWGYTF. The chain has TRBV29-1 and TRBJ1-2, with TRBD1 matching 9 bases. Germline CDR1 SQVTM, CDR2 ANQGSEA. This CDR3 comprises 13 residues. V lost 6 bases to trimming and J lost 8 bases; unmatched junction nucleotides: 10.

This clone occurred once. The chain links TRBV5-1 to TRBJ2-3; 9 bases are shared with TRBD2. The CDR3 sequence is 14 residues long. With V trimmed by 5 bases and J by 1 base, 2 bases remained unmatched. The V gene's germline CDR1 is SGHRS and CDR2 YFSETQ. As DNA, the CDR3 is TGCGCCAGCAGGAGACTAGCGGGCACAGATACGCAGTATTTT. The encoded protein is CASRRLAGTDTQYF. Complete variable domain (other parts from reference TRBV5-1 and TRBJ2-3): KAGVTQTPRYLIKTRGQQVTLSCSPISGHRSVSWYQQTPGQGLQFLFEYFSETQRNKGNFPGRFSGRQFSNSRSEMNVSTLELGDSALYLCASRRLAGTDTQYFGPGTRLTVL.

The V call is TRBV9, the J call TRBJ2-1; 9 nucleotides agree with TRBD2. The CDR3 spans 13 residues. J was trimmed by 9 bases and V by 6 bases; bases with no gene match: 7. In germline, CDR1 is SGDLS, CDR2 YYNGEE. The CDR3 DNA reads TGTGCCAGCAATGAGGCTAGCGGGATTGAGCAGTTCTTC. This translates into CASNEASGIEQFF.

The chain employs TRBV2 and TRBJ2-1; D is perhaps TRBD2 (6 bases). There are 14 residues in the CDR3. The V and J ends lost 3 bases and 9 bases respectively, with 15 bases between them. The germline CDR1 and CDR2 sequences are SNHLY and FYNNEI. DNA for the CDR3: TGTGCCAGCAGTGAGCGGACACCGCGGGGTGAGCAGTTCTTC. Translated: CASSERTPRGEQFF.